This section outlines one TCR beta chain sequence together with its context. Its antigen remains unknown. TCRdb recomputed calls from the 5' RACE reads with MiXCR, one row per CDR3 protein. Seen here are around 310,000 distinct CDR3 sequences, around 15% observed once, and the top ten hold 20% to 25%. This sample was taken from a study of T-cell memory formation after mild COVID-19. Study-level background: TCR clusters mostly belonged to single donors. Study-level findings and limits: Clones that got smaller from day 15 to 85 had even CD4/CD8, while clones growing later tipped toward CD4+. Cross-reactive memory appears to have joined, as suggested by some responding clones showing up in pre-infection memory. Clones that contracted clustered mainly in CM and EM if CD4+ and in EMRA if CD8+.

The CDR3 is made up of 15 amino acids. Germline-derived CDR1 and CDR2 are SGHTS and YDEGEE. V lost 6 bases to trimming and J lost 0 bases, with 16 bases between them. The chain has TRBV5-8 and TRBJ2-7; D is undetermined. Material for sequencing was PBMCs or a T cell subset sorted from them (not recorded which). The receptor was derived from a man between 18 and 35 years old who had mild COVID-19 (a few samples of this study predate the infection). Cell type and time point are not known. The CDR3 DNA sequence: TGTGCCAGCACAGAACGGGCCCACCACTCCTACGAGCAGTACTTC. As protein: CASTERAHHSYEQYF.